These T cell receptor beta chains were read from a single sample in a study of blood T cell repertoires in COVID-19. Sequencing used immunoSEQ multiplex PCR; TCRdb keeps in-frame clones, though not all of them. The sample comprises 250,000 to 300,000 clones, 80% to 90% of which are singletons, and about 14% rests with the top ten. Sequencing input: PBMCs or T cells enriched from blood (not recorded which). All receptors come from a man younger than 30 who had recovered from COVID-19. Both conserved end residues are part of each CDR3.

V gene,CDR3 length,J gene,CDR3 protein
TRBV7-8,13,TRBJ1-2,CASSFRQGYGYTF
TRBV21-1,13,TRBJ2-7,CASTVRASYEQYF
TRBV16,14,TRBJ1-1,CASSQPEINTEAFF
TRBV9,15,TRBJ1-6,CASSVSNRVDSPLHF
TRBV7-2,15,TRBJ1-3,CASSYGVISGNTIYF
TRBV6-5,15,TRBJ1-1,CASRVGTGENTEAFF
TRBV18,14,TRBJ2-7,CASSPPPGGLEQYF
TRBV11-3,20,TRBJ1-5,CASRQDRGSSPSWWDQPQHF
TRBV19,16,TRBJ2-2,CASSPLAGARTGELFF
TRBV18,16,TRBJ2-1,CASSPPMTGYLNEQFF
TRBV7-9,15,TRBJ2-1,CASSSSGRAYNEQFF
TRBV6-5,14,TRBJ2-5,CASSYARGMETQYF
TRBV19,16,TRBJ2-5,CASSMWWNRGRETQYF
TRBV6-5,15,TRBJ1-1,CASSWSGGMNTEAFF
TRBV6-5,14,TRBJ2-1,CASTRGEGYNEQFF
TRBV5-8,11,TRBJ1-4,CASSPNRHRSF
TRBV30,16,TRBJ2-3,CAWSLGSGGLTDTQYF
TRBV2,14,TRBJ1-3,CASSYRTGPNTIYF
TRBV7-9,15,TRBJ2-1,CASSYSGSSYNEQFF
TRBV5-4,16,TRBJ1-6,CASSLAGQGYNSPLHF
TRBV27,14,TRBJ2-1,CASSFVGEGNEQFF
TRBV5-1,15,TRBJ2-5,CASSWSSGRAETQYF
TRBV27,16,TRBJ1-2,CASSSHDRQGAPGYTF
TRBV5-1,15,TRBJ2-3,CASSWGPTGPDTQYF
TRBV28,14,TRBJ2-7,CASSLPKGGNEQYF
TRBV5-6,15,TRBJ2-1,CASSFPPGGNNEQFF
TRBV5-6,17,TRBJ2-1,CASSLASYRRGYNEQFF
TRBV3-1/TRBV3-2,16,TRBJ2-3,CASSHSLTSGTDTQYF
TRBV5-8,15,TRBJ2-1,CASSLDGGKYNEQFF
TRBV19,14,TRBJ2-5,CASSVAERGETQYF
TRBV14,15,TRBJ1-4,CASSSFGTTNEKLFF
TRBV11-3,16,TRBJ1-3,CASSSRQGASGNTIYF
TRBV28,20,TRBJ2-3,CASSPTYRTIAGHSTDTQYF
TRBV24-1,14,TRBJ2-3,CATSDRAGTDTQYF
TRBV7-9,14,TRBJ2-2,CASSFSGSTGELFF
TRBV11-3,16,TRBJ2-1,CASSLDERGGYNEQFF
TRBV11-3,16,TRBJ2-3,CASSLELGLGTDTQYF
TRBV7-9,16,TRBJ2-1,CASSLVAGGVYNEQFF
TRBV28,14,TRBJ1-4,CASSGDSGNEKLFF
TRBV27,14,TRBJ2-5,CASSLLGGFETQYF
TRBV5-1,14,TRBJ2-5,CASSLVDLRETQYF
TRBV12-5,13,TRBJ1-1,CASGSGMNTEAFF
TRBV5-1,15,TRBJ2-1,CASSWDRGSYNEQFF
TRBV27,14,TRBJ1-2,CASSPLLANYGYTF
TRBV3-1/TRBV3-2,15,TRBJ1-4,CASSRDAYGGEKLFF